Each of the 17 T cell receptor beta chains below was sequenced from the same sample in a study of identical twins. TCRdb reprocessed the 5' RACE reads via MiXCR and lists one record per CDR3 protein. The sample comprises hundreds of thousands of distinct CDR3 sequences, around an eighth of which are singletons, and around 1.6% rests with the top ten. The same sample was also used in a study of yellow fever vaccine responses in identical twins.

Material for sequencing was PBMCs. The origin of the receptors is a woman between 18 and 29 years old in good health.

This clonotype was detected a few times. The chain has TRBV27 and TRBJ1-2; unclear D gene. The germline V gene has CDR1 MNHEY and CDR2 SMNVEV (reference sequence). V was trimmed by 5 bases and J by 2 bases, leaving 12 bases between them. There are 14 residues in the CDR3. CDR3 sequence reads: CASSAGPFNYGYTF. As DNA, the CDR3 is TGTGCCAGCAGTGCCGGACCATTCAACTATGGCTACACCTTC.

The CDR3 loop reads CASSYSLGAQGELFF. In DNA, the CDR3 is TGTGCCAGCAGTTACTCGCTAGGTGCCCAGGGGGAGCTGTTTTTT. The J gene is TRBJ2-2, the V gene TRBV6-5; no reliable D call. The V and J ends lost 0 bases and 8 bases respectively, with 13 bases between them. Germline loops: CDR1 MNHEY, CDR2 SVGAGI. The CDR3 has 15 residues.

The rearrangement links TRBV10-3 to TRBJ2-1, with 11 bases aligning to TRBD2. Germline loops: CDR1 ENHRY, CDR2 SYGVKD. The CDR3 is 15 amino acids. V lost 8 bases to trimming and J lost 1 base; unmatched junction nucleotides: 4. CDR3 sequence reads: CAIGSGGASYNEQFF. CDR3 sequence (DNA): TGTGCCATCGGTAGCGGGGGGGCGTCCTACAATGAGCAGTTCTTC.

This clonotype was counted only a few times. Here the CDR3 reads CATSAKGGKETQYF. The CDR3 DNA follows: TGTGCCACCAGTGCAAAAGGGGGGAAAGAGACCCAGTACTTC. V usage is TRBV24-1 and J usage is TRBJ2-5; perhaps D is TRBD1 or TRBD2 (6 bases each). In germline, CDR1 is KGHDR, CDR2 SFDVKD. V lost 5 bases and J lost 3, with 12 bases in between. The CDR3 runs to 14 residues.

Here the CDR3 reads CASSRGDRALNTEAFF. In DNA, the CDR3 is TGCGCCAGCAGCCGCGGGGACAGGGCCCTGAACACTGAAGCTTTCTTT. The gene calls are TRBV5-1 and TRBJ1-1; 9 bases align to TRBD1. The CDR3 is 16 amino acids. The germline CDR1 and CDR2 sequences are SGHRS and YFSETQ. The J segment lost 0 bases and the V segment lost 4 bases, leaving 7 bases of the junction unmatched.

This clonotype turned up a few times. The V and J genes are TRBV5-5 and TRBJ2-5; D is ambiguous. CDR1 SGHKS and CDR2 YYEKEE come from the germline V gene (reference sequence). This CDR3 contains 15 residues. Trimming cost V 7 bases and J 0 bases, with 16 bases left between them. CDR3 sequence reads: CASGIRNAYQETQYF. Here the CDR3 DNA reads TGTGCCAGCGGGATAAGAAACGCGTACCAAGAGACCCAGTACTTC.

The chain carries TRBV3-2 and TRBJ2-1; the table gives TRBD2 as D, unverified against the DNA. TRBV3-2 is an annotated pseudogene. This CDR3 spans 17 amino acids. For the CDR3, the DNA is TGTGCCAGCAGCTCCACGGGACTAGCGGAAAACTACAATGAGCAGTTCTTC. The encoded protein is CASSSTGLAENYNEQFF.

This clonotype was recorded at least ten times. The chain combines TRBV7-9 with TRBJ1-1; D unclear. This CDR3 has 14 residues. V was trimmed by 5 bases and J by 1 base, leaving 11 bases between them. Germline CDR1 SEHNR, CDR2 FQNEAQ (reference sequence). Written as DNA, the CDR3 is TGTGCCAGCAGCCACGCGCGGCAGAACACTGAAGCTTTCTTT. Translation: CASSHARQNTEAFF.

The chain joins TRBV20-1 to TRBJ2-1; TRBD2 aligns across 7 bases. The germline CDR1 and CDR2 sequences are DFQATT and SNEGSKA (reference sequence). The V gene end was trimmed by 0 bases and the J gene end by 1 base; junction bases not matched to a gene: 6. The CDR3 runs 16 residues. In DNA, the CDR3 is TGCAGTGCTAGAGATTGGGTGGGAGGGTCCTACAATGAGCAGTTCTTC. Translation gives CSARDWVGGSYNEQFF.

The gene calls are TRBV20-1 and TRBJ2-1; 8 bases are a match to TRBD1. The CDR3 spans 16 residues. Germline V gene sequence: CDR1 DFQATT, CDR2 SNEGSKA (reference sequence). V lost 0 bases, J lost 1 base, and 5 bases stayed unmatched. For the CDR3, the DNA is TGCAGTGCTAGAGATCGTACAGGGGGTTCCTACAATGAGCAGTTCTTC. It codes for CSARDRTGGSYNEQFF.

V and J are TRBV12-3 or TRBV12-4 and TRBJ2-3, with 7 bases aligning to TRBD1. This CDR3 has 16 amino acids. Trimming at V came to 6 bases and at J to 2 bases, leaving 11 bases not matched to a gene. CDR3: CASSNRDRPNTDTQYF. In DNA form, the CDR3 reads TGTGCCAGCAGCAACCGGGACAGACCTAACACAGATACGCAGTATTTT.

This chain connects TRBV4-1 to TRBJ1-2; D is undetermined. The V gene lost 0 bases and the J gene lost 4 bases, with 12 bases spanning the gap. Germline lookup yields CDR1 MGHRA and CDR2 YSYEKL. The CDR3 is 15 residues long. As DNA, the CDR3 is TGCGCCAGCAGCCAAGATAGGCGGACCCGCTATGGCTACACCTTC. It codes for CASSQDRRTRYGYTF.

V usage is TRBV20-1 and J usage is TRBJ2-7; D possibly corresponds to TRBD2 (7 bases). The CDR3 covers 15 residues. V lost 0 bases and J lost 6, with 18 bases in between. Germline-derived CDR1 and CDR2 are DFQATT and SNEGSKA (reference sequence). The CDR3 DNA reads TGCAGTGCTAGAGATGGGGGAGGGGGTTTCTTCGAGCAGTACTTC. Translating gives CSARDGGGGFFEQYF.

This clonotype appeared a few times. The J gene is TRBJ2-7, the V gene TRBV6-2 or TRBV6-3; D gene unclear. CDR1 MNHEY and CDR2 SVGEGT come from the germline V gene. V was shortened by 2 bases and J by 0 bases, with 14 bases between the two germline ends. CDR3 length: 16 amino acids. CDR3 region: CASSYEMGGTSYEQYF. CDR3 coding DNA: TGTGCCAGCAGTTACGAGATGGGCGGAACCTCCTACGAGCAGTACTTC.

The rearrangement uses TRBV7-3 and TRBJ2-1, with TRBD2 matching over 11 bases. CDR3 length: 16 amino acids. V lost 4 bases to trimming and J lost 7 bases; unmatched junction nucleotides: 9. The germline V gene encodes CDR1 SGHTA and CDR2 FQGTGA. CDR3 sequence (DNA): TGTGCCAGCAGCTCAGTAGCGGGAGGGCGCAGGAATGAGCAGTTCTTC. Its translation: CASSSVAGGRRNEQFF.

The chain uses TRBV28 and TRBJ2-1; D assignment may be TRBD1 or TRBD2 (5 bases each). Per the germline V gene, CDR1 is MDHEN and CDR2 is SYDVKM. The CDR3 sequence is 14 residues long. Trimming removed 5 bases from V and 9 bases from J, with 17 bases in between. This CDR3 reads CASSLTRVATEQFF. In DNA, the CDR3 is TGTGCCAGCAGTCTAACCAGGGTAGCGACTGAGCAGTTCTTC.

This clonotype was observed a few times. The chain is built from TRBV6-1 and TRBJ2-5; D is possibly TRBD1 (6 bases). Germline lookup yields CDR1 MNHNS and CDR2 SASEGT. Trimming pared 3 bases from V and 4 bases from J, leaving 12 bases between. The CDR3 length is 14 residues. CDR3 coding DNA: TGTGCCAGCAGTGACGGGGCCAGGGGAGAGACCCAGTACTTC. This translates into CASSDGARGETQYF.